This entry describes one TCR beta chain. cDNA specific to TCR beta was made from approximately 0.55 ug of total RNA, with a constant-region primer employed for priming. Amplification in three nested multiplex PCR rounds with slightly modified ARM-PCR gave rise to TCR beta libraries. TCRdb re-called the multiplex PCR reads with MiXCR, one entry per CDR3 protein. The sample carries around 210,000 distinct CDR3 sequences, about 61% recorded once. In addition to blood RNA drawn from unsorted whole blood, germline DNA was extracted. These data are taken from a study of tumor-infiltrating lymphocytes in primary liver carcinoma. The wider study: Surgeons treated the primary liver carcinoma of the patients by surgical resection. Staging of the tumors gave T1-T3 N0M0, with widths of about 4.2 to 11 cm.

The sequence was obtained from a woman aged 55-70 years with primary liver carcinoma and hepatitis B virus infection. The sample taken for sequencing was peripheral blood.

CDR3 protein: CSAKPPTSRRGSEQFF. CDR3 in DNA: TGCAGTGCAAAGCCTCCAACTAGCAGGAGGGGGAGTGAGCAGTTCTTC. The V gene is TRBV20-1, the J gene TRBJ2-1, with D perhaps TRBD1 or TRBD2 (6 bases each). Germline CDR1 and CDR2: DFQATT and SNEGSKA (reference sequence). The length of the CDR3 is 16 residues. V was trimmed by 6 bases and J by 9 bases, leaving 27 bases between them.